Reported below is one T cell receptor (beta chain). Authors' analysis steps: Amplified reference gene primers provided the basis for estimating nucleated cell counts. Some clones are missing from TCRdb's copy, which holds only in-frame ones; the method was immunoSEQ multiplex PCR. That table is the source of V, J and clone size, and D and trimming were worked out from the DNA. The data contain roughly 200,000 clones, approximately 88% of them singletons. The data are from a study of blood T cell repertoires in COVID-19. Study context: Material from acute and convalescent COVID-19 was sourced from the United States, Italy and Spain. Sources were T cells, B-cell-depleted T cells, or PBMCs; the material itself was cDNA or gDNA.

It was during active infection that Seattle patients were enrolled and then longitudinally followed. Germline V lookup: CDR1 MDHEN, CDR2 SYDVKM. Trimming pared 10 bases from V and 4 bases from J, leaving 34 bases between. CDR3 size: 19 residues. The sample was peripheral blood. The chain is built from TRBV28 and TRBJ1-2; tentative D call: TRBD1 (5 bases). This TCR came from a woman in her thirties or forties with COVID-19, enrolled during active disease. The CDR3 nucleotides are TGTGCCACGGGTGGATTAGACGGAGGGGTAATGGTGTTTGGCTATGGCTACACCTTC. Translating gives CATGGLDGGVMVFGYGYTF.